The clone carrying this T cell receptor beta chain was seen more than once but under ten times. What it recognizes is unknown. The ends were cut back, 0 bases at V and 0 bases at J, with 9 bases in the middle. CDR3 size: 16 residues. Germline CDR1 reads DFQATT; CDR2 reads SNEGSKA (reference sequence). The data were taken from a study of response to subunit inactivated influenza vaccine. Findings and limits, study-wide: The authors suggested that few new T cells are recruited per seasonal influenza vaccination.

TCRdb recomputed calls from the RT-PCR reads with MiXCR, one row per CDR3 protein. Among approximately 520,000 distinct CDR3 sequences listed, more than 15% were seen once. This clonotype was obtained from a man in his fifties or sixties who received an inactivated influenza vaccine. The material sequenced was CD4+ T cells sorted from PBMCs, taken roughly 24 months after vaccination. The V and J genes are TRBV20-1 and TRBJ2-6, with D possibly matching TRBD2 (6 bases). The CDR3 sequence is CSARDRENSGANVLTF. DNA of the CDR3: TGCAGTGCTAGAGATCGGGAGAACTCTGGGGCCAACGTCCTGACTTTC.